These T cell receptor beta chains were read from a single sample in a study of blood T cell repertoires in COVID-19. Profiling relied on immunoSEQ multiplex PCR, and the TCRdb table lists in-frame clones only, not all of them. The table records around 370,000 clones, 91% of them present only once. Input material: peripheral blood. The receptors come from a woman under 30 who had recovered from COVID-19. Each CDR3 is given with its conserved first and last residue. The D gene is left open where the match is weak. For some rows the clone size is stated as once, few or many, or as a class when expanded; others skip it.

j_call v_call d_call clone_size cdr3_nt cdr3_aa
TRBJ2-1 TRBV30 TRBD2 NA TGTGCCCTAGCGGGAACCTCCTACAATGAGCAGTTCTTC CALAGTSYNEQFF
TRBJ1-2 TRBV28 NA NA TGTGCCAGCAGTGCTCCCACAGGGTTTGGTGGCTACACCTTC CASSAPTGFGGYTF
TRBJ1-1 TRBV4-3 TRBD1 once TGCGCCAGCAGCCATCGATTCGACAGGGAAGACGCTATAATGAACACTGAAGCTTTCTTT CASSHRFDREDAIMNTEAFF
TRBJ1-1 TRBV27 NA NA TGTGCCAGCAGCTTTACTTCCACAGGGTTCGAAGCTTTCTTT CASSFTSTGFEAFF
TRBJ1-1 TRBV6-5 TRBD1 once TGTGCCAGCAGTTGGGACAGGATGAACACTGAAGCTTTCTTT CASSWDRMNTEAFF
TRBJ1-5 TRBV15 NA NA TGTGCCACCGCTCAGCCGGGTCAGCCCCAGCATTTT CATAQPGQPQHF
TRBJ1-5 TRBV12-3/TRBV12-4 NA NA TGTGCCAGCAGTTCGTTGCCTAATGAGCCCCAGCATTTT CASSSLPNEPQHF
TRBJ2-3 TRBV6-5 TRBD1 NA TGTGCCAGCCAAGACAGGGGCACAGATACGCAGTATTTT CASQDRGTDTQYF
TRBJ1-1 TRBV2 NA once TGTGCCAGCAGTGTGCAACCAGGATACACTGAAGCTTTCTTT CASSVQPGYTEAFF
TRBJ2-3 TRBV24-1 TRBD2 NA TGTGCCACCAGTGATTTCAAGCGGGGGGGATTCGCAGATACGCAGTATTTT CATSDFKRGGFADTQYF
TRBJ2-5 TRBV5-4 TRBD2 NA TGTGCCAGCAGCTTGGGGCTAGCGGGCGCGTACCAAGAGACCCAGTACTTC CASSLGLAGAYQETQYF
TRBJ2-3 TRBV5-1 NA NA TGCGCCAGCAGCTTGGCGTCTAGTAAGTTCTCAGATACGCAGTATTTT CASSLASSKFSDTQYF
TRBJ1-1 TRBV19 NA NA TGTGCCAGTAGTATTGTGATGGGCGGGGGCTTCGCTGAAGCTTTCTTT CASSIVMGGGFAEAFF
TRBJ1-5 TRBV24-1 NA NA TGTGCCACCACTCCGACAGTTTCCAATCAGCCCCAGCATTTT CATTPTVSNQPQHF
TRBJ2-1 TRBV7-2 TRBD2 NA TGTGCCAGCGCTGGGAGAGGCGGGGGAACGCAGTTCTTC CASAGRGGGTQFF
TRBJ1-6 TRBV30 NA NA TGTGCCTGGAGTGATAGCGGGGGGGGGACCCTCCACTTT CAWSDSGGGTLHF
TRBJ2-2 TRBV10-3 TRBD2 NA TGTGCCATCAGTGCCCGACTAGCGGGAGATACCGGGGAGCTGTTTTTT CAISARLAGDTGELFF
TRBJ1-1 TRBV28 NA NA TGTGCCACTAGACAGCGAATGAACACTGAAGCTTTCTTT CATRQRMNTEAFF
TRBJ1-2 TRBV4-1 NA NA TGCGCCAGCAGCCATCCAGGACAGATCATGAACTATGGCTACACCTTC CASSHPGQIMNYGYTF
TRBJ2-1 TRBV6-5 TRBD1 NA TGTGCCAGCAGTTCTTTACAGGGGTCGGCCTACAATGAGCAGTTCTTC CASSSLQGSAYNEQFF
TRBJ1-5 TRBV29-1 TRBD1 NA TGCAGCGTTGAAAGATGGCTGGAATATCCGGGACAGCCCTCGAGTATCCATAGCAATCAGCCCCAGCATTTT CSVERWLEYPGQPSSIHSNQPQHF
TRBJ2-3 TRBV2 TRBD2 NA TGTGCCAGCGCTTGGCGGGAGTTCCAAGATACGCAGTATTTT CASAWREFQDTQYF
TRBJ2-2 TRBV5-6 NA NA TGTGCCAGCAGCCCGGTGTCCGGGGAGCTGTTTTTT CASSPVSGELFF
TRBJ1-3 TRBV19 TRBD1 once TGTGCCAGTGTCCATACCAGGGGGACAGGAAACACCATATATTTT CASVHTRGTGNTIYF
TRBJ2-5 TRBV10-2 NA NA TGCGCCAGCAGTCCCACGGGCCGCGGGGAGACCCAGTACTTC CASSPTGRGETQYF
TRBJ1-5 TRBV29-1 TRBD1 once TGCAGCGTACTCCTGGGGACAGGTAGTTTCTCGGGGCCCCAGCATTTT CSVLLGTGSFSGPQHF
TRBJ1-1 TRBV6-2/TRBV6-3 TRBD1 NA TGTGCCAGCAGTTACGCGGGACAGATGAACACTGAAGCTTTCTTT CASSYAGQMNTEAFF
TRBJ2-1 TRBV15 TRBD2 NA TGTGCCACCAGCAGGGACCCCGGGACTAGCGGACTCAATGAGCAGTTCTTC CATSRDPGTSGLNEQFF
TRBJ1-5 TRBV6-5 TRBD1 NA TGTGCCAGCAGCAACAGGGGAGATAGCAATCAGCCCCAGCATTTT CASSNRGDSNQPQHF
TRBJ1-5 TRBV19 TRBD1 once TGTGCCAGTAGTTTTCACCCGGGACAGGGTAATGGTAGGGGTCAGCCCCAGCATTTT CASSFHPGQGNGRGQPQHF
TRBJ1-1 TRBV7-9 TRBD1 NA TGTGCCAGCAGTTTAGACAGGGTCACTGAAGCTTTCTTT CASSLDRVTEAFF
TRBJ1-5 TRBV27 NA NA TGTGCCAGCAGTCCACTAAAACAGCACGGGTGGGACTATAGCAATCAGCCCCAGCATTTT CASSPLKQHGWDYSNQPQHF
TRBJ2-1 TRBV29-1 TRBD2 NA TGCAGCGTTGGGTTCGGGAGGTGGGTCCGGAGTAATGAGCAGTTCTTC CSVGFGRWVRSNEQFF
TRBJ2-1 TRBV12-5 TRBD2 NA TGTGCTAGTGGCTTAGCGGGAGGGAGCAATGAGCAGTTCTTC CASGLAGGSNEQFF
TRBJ1-4 TRBV6-6 TRBD1 NA TGTGCCAGCAGTCGATCTCTTCTAACAGGGGCGCCTGGAGAAAAACTGTTTTTT CASSRSLLTGAPGEKLFF
TRBJ1-6 TRBV3-1/TRBV3-2 NA NA TGTGCCAGCAGCCAAGACGCACAGGTTGCGAGCAATTCACCCCTCCACTTT CASSQDAQVASNSPLHF
TRBJ1-2 TRBV7-2 TRBD1 NA TGTGCCAGCAGCGGACAGGGTGGGGATGGCTACACCTTC CASSGQGGDGYTF
TRBJ1-6 TRBV18 NA once TGTGCCAGCTCATCTGCCCGCGGGTATTCACCCCTCCACTTT CASSSARGYSPLHF
TRBJ1-6 TRBV7-9 NA NA TGTGCCTGGGACCAGGGGCATAATTCACCCCTCCACTTT CAWDQGHNSPLHF
TRBJ2-3 TRBV5-4 TRBD2 NA TGTGCCAGCAGCTCCCCGGGACTAGCGGCTAGCACAGATACGCAGTATTTT CASSSPGLAASTDTQYF
TRBJ1-4 TRBV11-2 NA NA TGTGCCAGCAGCTTCAGCAGGGGTTCTAATGAAAAACTGTTTTTT CASSFSRGSNEKLFF
TRBJ2-3 TRBV30 TRBD2 NA TGTGCCTGGAGTCTGTTTCGGACTAGCGGAGGGGGGGATACGCAGTATTTT CAWSLFRTSGGGDTQYF
TRBJ1-4 TRBV11-3 TRBD1 NA TGTGCCAGCAGCTCGGACAGGGCTGGCGAAAAACTGTTTTTT CASSSDRAGEKLFF
TRBJ1-5 TRBV20-1 NA NA TGCAGTGCTAGTCACGTGCACAGGGATCATAGCAATCAGCCCCAGCATTTT CSASHVHRDHSNQPQHF
TRBJ1-2 TRBV11-3 NA few TGTGCCAGCAGCTTAAACTCGGGGTTCGGCTACACCTTC CASSLNSGFGYTF
TRBJ2-1 TRBV30 NA NA TGTGCCTGGAAGGATCGACTAGTGCTGAATGAGCAGTTCTTC CAWKDRLVLNEQFF
TRBJ1-5 TRBV27 NA once TGTGCCAGCAGTTTACCCGGGGGGCCCCAGCATTTT CASSLPGGPQHF
TRBJ2-5 TRBV11-2 TRBD2 NA TGTGCCAGCAGTTTTGGACTAGCGGTCCAAGAGACCCAGTACTTC CASSFGLAVQETQYF
TRBJ2-1 TRBV18 TRBD2 NA TGTGCCAGCTCACCCAAGCGGGAGGAAGGCTATGAGCAGTTCTTC CASSPKREEGYEQFF
TRBJ1-4 TRBV9 TRBD1 NA TGTGCCAGCAGCGTGGGACAGGGGGAAGAAAAACTGTTTTTT CASSVGQGEEKLFF
TRBJ1-2 TRBV3-1/TRBV3-2 TRBD1 once TGTGCCAGCAGCCAAGAAGTCGACAGGGGGCGAGAGGGCTACACCTTC CASSQEVDRGREGYTF
TRBJ1-1 TRBV5-1 NA NA TGCGCCAGCAGCCCTCGGAGGGGCCCTGAAGCTTTCTTT CASSPRRGPEAFF
TRBJ2-1 TRBV19 TRBD2 NA TGTGCCAGTAGTATCCCGACTAGCGGGAGACGAAAGACTTACAATGAGCAGTTCTTC CASSIPTSGRRKTYNEQFF
TRBJ1-5 TRBV19 NA NA TGTGCCAGTAGTCCTTCAGGGTTGGGTCAGCCCCAGCATTTT CASSPSGLGQPQHF
TRBJ2-1 TRBV2 TRBD2 NA TGTGCCAGCAGTGGGCGAGTGGGCGGGAGTCTCAATGAGCAGTTCTTC CASSGRVGGSLNEQFF
TRBJ2-1 TRBV27 NA NA TGTGCCAGCAGCCACTATAGTGATAGCGGCCCCTACAATGAGCAGTTCTTC CASSHYSDSGPYNEQFF
TRBJ2-1 TRBV19 NA NA TGTGCCAGTAGTATTTTTCAGGGTAGCAATGAGCAGTTCTTC CASSIFQGSNEQFF